This T cell receptor beta chain was recorded in a study of Graves' ophthalmopathy and Graves' hyperthyroidism. Findings of the study overall: Thyroid clonotypes that were expanded above 0.001 frequency mostly also appeared in blood. The model reached 70.59% sensitivity and about 72% specificity for predicting ophthalmopathy progression.

Newly diagnosed, the hyperthyroidism patients had under 2 months' duration and were aged 18 to 65. Researchers took RNA transcripts and amplified TCR beta CDR3 regions from them. The first round was an RT-PCR with HTBI primers, and the second round was a multiplex PCR. TCRdb itself ran the multiplex PCR reads through MiXCR, one entry per CDR3 protein. Found here are about 620,000 distinct CDR3 sequences, 22% of them singletons; the top ten hold roughly 6.9%. The CDR3 is 17 residues long. V was clipped by 0 bases and J by 4 bases; unmatched bases: 5. CDR1 and CDR2 (germline): MNHEY, SVGEGT. Remarks on this clonotype: Antigen: not known.

Sequences were obtained from peripheral blood. V and J are TRBV6-2 or TRBV6-3 and TRBJ2-5; 13 bases are shared with TRBD2. This receptor was taken from a young woman with stable Graves' hyperthyroidism. Some clones in this sample may be carry-over from other donors' samples. The CDR3 DNA follows: TGTGCCAGCAGTTACTCGAGGACTAGCGGGAGTGGAGAGACCCAGTACTTC. This sequence encodes CASSYSRTSGSGETQYF.